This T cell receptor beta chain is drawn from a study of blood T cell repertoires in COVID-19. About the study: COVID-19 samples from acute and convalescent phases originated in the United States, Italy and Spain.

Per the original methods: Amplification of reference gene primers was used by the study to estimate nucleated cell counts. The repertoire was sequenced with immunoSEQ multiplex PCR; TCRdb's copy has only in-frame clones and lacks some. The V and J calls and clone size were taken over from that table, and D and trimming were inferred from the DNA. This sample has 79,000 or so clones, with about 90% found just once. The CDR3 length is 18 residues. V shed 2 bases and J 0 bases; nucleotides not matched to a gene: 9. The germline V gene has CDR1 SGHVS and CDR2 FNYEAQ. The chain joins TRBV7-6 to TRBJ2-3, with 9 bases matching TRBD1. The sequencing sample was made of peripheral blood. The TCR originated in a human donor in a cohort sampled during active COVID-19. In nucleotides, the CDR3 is TGTGCCAGCAGCTTACTGGGACAGGGATACCTTAGCACAGATACGCAGTATTTT. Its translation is CASSLLGQGYLSTDTQYF.